This T cell receptor (beta chain) was sequenced for a study of early T cells in non-severe SARS-CoV-2 infection. At the level of the study: Chains stayed unpaired after sequencing of bulk RNA from unsorted whole blood.

This clonotype was seen only a few times. Its antigen remains unknown. The germline CDR1 and CDR2 sequences are SGHTA and FQGNSA. V gave up 5 bases and J gave up 10 bases, with 8 bases separating them. This CDR3 spans 11 amino acids. Individual cDNA molecules each received unique molecular identifiers attached to them. MiXCR, applied by TCRdb to the 5' RACE reads, yields one record per CDR3 protein. The sample yields about 59,000 distinct CDR3 sequences, 10% to 14% seen once. Overall study results and limits: The VDJdb matching leaned toward anti-spike CD8 responses and overlooked private and CD4 specificities.

Sequencing was carried out using whole blood. The TCR originated in an adult who was a healthcare worker with PCR-confirmed SARS-CoV-2 infection or an uninfected control (not recorded which). V usage is TRBV7-2 and J usage is TRBJ2-2; D call uncertain. CDR3 bases: TGTGCCAGCAGCAAGGGTACGGAGCTGTTTTTT. It encodes CASSKGTELFF.